The 20 T cell receptor beta chains reported below all come from one sample, sequenced in a study of CD8 T cells in Susac syndrome. RNA amounts of about 0.5 to 1 ug underwent reverse transcription with random hexamers. TCRdb redid the calling of the immunoSEQ multiplex PCR reads with MiXCR, one entry per CDR3 protein. This sample has 95,000 to 150,000 distinct CDR3 sequences, with about 93% found just once. Sample: CD8+ T cells from PBMCs. Receptors originate from a human donor with Susac syndrome.

The chain carries TRBV4-3 and TRBJ2-2; D may match TRBD1 or TRBD2 (5 bases each). The germline V and J ends were trimmed by 0 bases and 4 bases, with 15 bases remaining between them. Germline V CDR1 and CDR2: LGHNA, YSLEER. This CDR3 has 17 amino acids. The CDR3 spells CASSQDVSGGGTGELFF. The CDR3 nucleotides are TGCGCCAGCAGCCAAGATGTATCGGGTGGGGGCACCGGGGAGCTGTTTTTT.

The chain is built from TRBV30 and TRBJ1-1, with TRBD1 matching 10 bases. The CDR3 consists of 15 residues. Germline assignment: CDR1 GTSNPN and CDR2 SVGIG (reference sequence). V was pared by 0 bases and J by 4 bases, with 5 bases of the junction left unmatched. The chain's CDR3 is CAWSVSRTGGTEAFF. CDR3 nucleotides: TGTGCCTGGAGTGTATCTCGGACAGGGGGCACTGAAGCTTTCTTT.

The chain uses TRBV9 and TRBJ1-1; D not resolved. Germline V gene sequence: CDR1 SGDLS, CDR2 YYNGEE. CDR3 size: 13 residues. The V end lost 3 bases, the J end lost 1 base, and 7 bases lay between the germline ends. CDR3 protein: CASSETTNTEAFF. CDR3 in DNA: TGTGCCAGCAGCGAAACAACGAACACTGAAGCTTTCTTT.

This rearrangement joins TRBV20-1 to TRBJ2-5, with D perhaps assigned TRBD1 or TRBD2 (5 bases each). The CDR3 length is 13 residues. Germline assignment: CDR1 DFQATT and CDR2 SNEGSKA (reference sequence). The DNA of the CDR3 is TGCGGCGGCCGGCTGGGACGGCAAGAGACCCAGTACTTC. This encodes CGGRLGRQETQYF.

The chain uses TRBV5-4 and TRBJ2-7; D is possibly TRBD2 (5 bases). Germline V gene lookup returns CDR1 SGHNT and CDR2 YYREEE (reference sequence). Deletions cut 2 bases from V and 3 bases from J, with 9 bases between. The CDR3 sequence is 13 residues long. CDR3 protein: CASSLAENYEQYF. CDR3 sequence (DNA): TGTGCCAGCAGCTTAGCGGAGAACTACGAGCAGTACTTC.

The chain links TRBV30 to TRBJ1-1; D gene unclear. The germline V gene has CDR1 GTSNPN and CDR2 SVGIG (reference sequence). This CDR3 is built from 13 residues. V dropped 0 bases and J dropped 5 bases, with 10 bases sitting between them. CDR3: CAWSVDRGTEAFF. The CDR3 nucleotides read TGTGCCTGGAGTGTGGACCGCGGGACTGAAGCTTTCTTT.

The chain combines TRBV2 with TRBJ2-3, with TRBD1 matching over 12 bases. This CDR3 contains 15 residues. Germline loops: CDR1 SNHLY, CDR2 FYNNEI. V trimming: 8 bases; J trimming: 4 bases; junction bases outside the gene matches: 7. CDR3 coding DNA: TGTGCCAGCGGTCCGGGACAGGGGGCTGCAGATACGCAGTATTTT. This encodes CASGPGQGAADTQYF.

This chain connects TRBV7-2 to TRBJ2-7; no clear D gene. The CDR3 is 14 residues long. CDR1 and CDR2 (germline): SGHTA, FQGNSA. Trimming pared 1 base from V and 6 bases from J, leaving 13 bases between. CDR3 bases: TGTGCCAGCAGCTTAGGGTGGGCCATCCTCGAGCAGTACTTC. This gives the protein CASSLGWAILEQYF.

J is TRBJ1-1 and V is TRBV4-1; no reliable D call. The CDR3 covers 11 residues. Germline loops: CDR1 MGHRA, CDR2 YSYEKL. V was pared by 1 base and J by 11 bases, with 8 bases between. The CDR3 is CASSQASRAFF. In nucleotides, the CDR3 is TGCGCCAGCAGCCAAGCTAGTCGGGCTTTCTTT.

The sample holds one count of this clonotype. The rearrangement uses TRBV7-8 and TRBJ2-1; TRBD2 matches at 11 bases. V trimming: 2 bases; J trimming: 2 bases; junction bases outside the gene matches: 2. The CDR3 runs to 16 residues. CDR1 and CDR2 from the germline V gene are SGHVS and FQNEAQ. Here the CDR3 reads CASSLIAGGTYNEQFF. In DNA form, the CDR3 reads TGTGCCAGCAGCTTAATAGCGGGAGGGACCTACAATGAGCAGTTCTTC.

The gene calls are TRBV6-5 and TRBJ2-1, with TRBD2 matching 8 bases. The V segment lost 5 bases and the J segment 11 bases; nucleotides outside the gene matches: 14. The CDR3 loop spans 15 amino acids. CDR1 MNHEY and CDR2 SVGAGI come from the germline V gene. The CDR3 bases are TGTGCCAGCAGTCCATCGGCCGGGGGGGGAAGTAAGCAGTTCTTC. Protein sequence: CASSPSAGGGSKQFF.

The chain joins TRBV7-2 to TRBJ2-3; the D gene is possibly TRBD1 (6 bases). V gave up 5 bases and J gave up 6 bases, with 18 bases separating them. Germline V CDR1 and CDR2: SGHTA, FQGNSA. The CDR3 contains 15 residues. The CDR3 region has the DNA TGTGCCAGCAGCGAACAGGGTTACGGTCTCGATACGCAGTATTTT. Encoded protein: CASSEQGYGLDTQYF.

This chain uses TRBV7-9 with TRBJ1-5; no reliable D call. The germline gives CDR1 SEHNR, CDR2 FQNEAQ (reference sequence). Between the trimmed V and J ends, which lost 5 bases and 6 bases, there was a span of 11 bases. The CDR3 sequence is 13 residues long. The CDR3 DNA reads as TGTGCCAGCAGCGATCGGGAGACTCAGCCCCAGCATTTT. Amino acid sequence: CASSDRETQPQHF. The complete variable domain, with remaining parts taken from reference TRBV7-9 and TRBJ1-5, reads DTGVSQNPRHKITKRGQNVTFRCDPISEHNRLYWYRQTLGQGPEFLTYFQNEAQLEKSRLLSDRFSAERPKGSFSTLEIQRTEQGDSAMYLCASSDRETQPQHFGDGTRLSIL.

The J gene is TRBJ2-4, the V gene TRBV28, with 9 bases aligning to TRBD1. With V trimmed by 6 bases and J by 6 bases, 6 bases remained unmatched. There are 14 residues in the CDR3. The germline gives CDR1 MDHEN, CDR2 SYDVKM. In DNA, the CDR3 is TGTGCCAGCAGCCGGGACAGGGAACCAAACATTCAGTACTTC. This encodes CASSRDREPNIQYF.

V is TRBV7-8 and J is TRBJ1-1; D not resolved. Per the germline V gene, CDR1 is SGHVS and CDR2 is FQNEAQ. V was clipped by 1 base and J by 0 bases, with 9 bases between them. The CDR3 runs to 15 residues. DNA of the CDR3: TGTGCCAGCAGCTTAGGAACGGGGATGAACACTGAAGCTTTCTTT. It encodes CASSLGTGMNTEAFF.

The chain recombines TRBV5-1 with TRBJ2-7; D is unresolved. CDR3 length: 11 amino acids. Between the trimmed V and J ends, which lost 0 bases and 6 bases, there was a span of 4 bases. Germline CDR1 and CDR2: SGHRS and YFSETQ. The CDR3 region is CASSLAAEQYF. For the CDR3, the DNA is TGCGCCAGCAGCTTGGCGGCCGAGCAGTACTTC.

The CDR3 reads CASSVSGSPSDEQFF. Here the CDR3 DNA reads TGTGCCAGCAGCGTTAGCGGGAGTCCCTCGGATGAGCAGTTCTTC. The chain carries TRBV9 and TRBJ2-1; TRBD2 aligns across 9 bases. V shed 2 bases, J shed 8 bases, and the junction held 8 bases outside the gene matches. The CDR3 runs to 15 residues. Germline loops: CDR1 SGDLS, CDR2 YYNGEE.

The chain carries TRBV30 and TRBJ1-2; D is ambiguous. The CDR3 runs 11 residues. Trimming pared 3 bases from V and 6 bases from J, leaving 8 bases between. Germline V gene sequence: CDR1 GTSNPN, CDR2 SVGIG (reference sequence). CDR3: CAWRSLDGYTF. As DNA, the CDR3 is TGTGCCTGGAGGTCACTTGATGGCTACACCTTC. Full variable domain (rest looked up from reference TRBV30 and TRBJ1-2): SQTIHQWPATLVQPVGSPLSLECTVEGTSNPNLYWYRQAAGRGLQLLFYSVGIGQISSEVPQNLSASRPQDRQFILSSKKLLLSDSGFYLCAWRSLDGYTFGSGTRLTVV.

This clonotype has only one observation. This chain uses TRBV12-3 or TRBV12-4 with TRBJ1-1; 9 positions match TRBD1. Losses at the gene ends were 5 bases for V and 4 bases for J; bases not matched to a gene: 8. This CDR3 spans 15 amino acids. CDR3 loop: CASSPRDRDLTEAFF. The CDR3 DNA sequence: TGTGCCAGCAGTCCCCGGGACAGGGACCTCACTGAAGCTTTCTTT.

The CDR3 nucleotides read TGTGCCAGCAGCTACTCCGGGTCCAACACAGATACGCAGTATTTT. Amino acids: CASSYSGSNTDTQYF. The chain is built from TRBV5-6 and TRBJ2-3; D gene uncertain. There are 15 residues in the CDR3. Deletions cut 3 bases from V and 2 bases from J, with 13 bases between. CDR1 is SGHDT and CDR2 is YYEEEE in the germline V gene.